This is a list of T cell receptor beta chains from one sample in a study of blood T cell repertoires in COVID-19. Clones were sequenced by immunoSEQ multiplex PCR, and TCRdb holds only the in-frame ones, with some missing. The sample yields hundreds of thousands of clones, around 90% seen once. What was sequenced was PBMCs or T cells enriched from blood (not recorded which). The receptors here all came from a woman in her fifties or sixties who had recovered from COVID-19. Both conserved end residues are part of each CDR3. The order of the fields is J gene, clone size, V gene, D gene, CDR3 DNA, CDR3 protein. A D gene is named only where the DNA matches it firmly. Part of the rows lack a size; the others show once, few, many or a class for expanded clones.

TRBJ2-7	-	TRBV29-1	TRBD2	TGCAGCGTTGAGCTCTGGACTAGTTCGTACGAGCAGTACTTC	CSVELWTSSYEQYF
TRBJ1-1	-	TRBV5-1	-	TGCGCCAGCAGCTTGGCCTTAGGGGACACTGAAGCTTTCTTT	CASSLALGDTEAFF
TRBJ2-3	-	TRBV7-9	-	TGTGCCAGCAGCTTAGAAGCGCGCACAGATACGCAGTATTTT	CASSLEARTDTQYF
TRBJ1-1	-	TRBV12-5	-	TGTGCTAGTGCCCCTGAGGGAGACACTGAAGCTTTCTTT	CASAPEGDTEAFF
TRBJ2-3	-	TRBV18	TRBD2	TGTGCCAGCTCACCACGGAGCGGGGACACAGATACGCAGTATTTT	CASSPRSGDTDTQYF
TRBJ2-7	-	TRBV2	TRBD1	TGTGCCAGCAGTTTAGGACAGGGGGCATCGGGCTACGAGCAGTACTTC	CASSLGQGASGYEQYF
TRBJ2-2	-	TRBV4-2	TRBD1	TGTGCCAGCAGTCGGGGACAGGGAACCGGGGAGCTGTTTTTT	CASSRGQGTGELFF
TRBJ2-3	once	TRBV5-1	-	TGCGCCAGCAGCTTCTACAGCTGGGGGCAGGGCCGGAGCACAGATACGCAGTATTTT	CASSFYSWGQGRSTDTQYF
TRBJ1-2	-	TRBV19	TRBD1	TGTGCCAGTAGTACATACGTTACCCGGGACAGGGGTGCTAACTATGGCTACACCTTC	CASSTYVTRDRGANYGYTF
TRBJ1-2	-	TRBV28	-	TGTGCCAGCAGTTTTGGGGGGAACTATGGCTACACCTTC	CASSFGGNYGYTF
TRBJ2-7	-	TRBV7-2	-	TGTGCCAGCAGCTTAAGATATTTGGGTCAGGGGTCCTACGAGCAGTACTTC	CASSLRYLGQGSYEQYF
TRBJ2-7	-	TRBV6-5	-	TGTGCCAGCAGTTACGGAATAGCGTACTACGAGCAGTACTTC	CASSYGIAYYEQYF
TRBJ1-2	-	TRBV7-9	TRBD1	TGTGCCAGCAGCCGCTGGGACAGGGGAACTGGCTACACCTTC	CASSRWDRGTGYTF
TRBJ2-1	few	TRBV5-8	-	TGTGCCAGCAGCTCCCGTCGAGGAGGTTTCTCCTACAATGAGCAGTTCTTC	CASSSRRGGFSYNEQFF
TRBJ2-1	few	TRBV7-9	-	TGTGCCAGCAGCTTAGACGGGAGCTCCTACAATGAGCAGTTCTTC	CASSLDGSSYNEQFF
TRBJ2-3	-	TRBV27	-	TGTGCCAGCAGTAAAGGACAGAGCACTTCGGTAGCAGATACGCAGTATTTT	CASSKGQSTSVADTQYF
TRBJ2-7	-	TRBV20-1	TRBD2	TGCAGTGCTAGTGGCGGGAGCTCCTACGAGCAGTACTTC	CSASGGSSYEQYF
TRBJ2-7	many	TRBV28	TRBD1	TGTGCCAGCAGTTTTTCCGGGACAGATTCCTACGAGCAGTACTTC	CASSFSGTDSYEQYF
TRBJ2-1	-	TRBV3-1/TRBV3-2	TRBD2	TGTGCCAGCAGCCAAGCGAGCGGGGTCCACTTTGAGCAGTTCTTC	CASSQASGVHFEQFF
TRBJ1-5	-	TRBV6-4	-	TGTGCCAGCAGTGAGTTCAGGGGCCAGCCCCAGCATTTT	CASSEFRGQPQHF
TRBJ2-7	-	TRBV7-9	-	TGTGCCAGCAGCCCGGGGACACCTTACGAGCAGTACTTC	CASSPGTPYEQYF
TRBJ2-7	-	TRBV29-1	-	TGCAGCGTCGGGACCTACGAGCAGTACTTC	CSVGTYEQYF
TRBJ2-1	-	TRBV5-1	TRBD2	TGCGCCAGCAGCCCGTTTATGGTGGGAGGGTTAAATGAGCAGTTCTTC	CASSPFMVGGLNEQFF
TRBJ1-3	once	TRBV5-1	-	TGCGCCAGCAGCTTGGCCCTACAGGTTGACTCTGGAAACACCATATATTTT	CASSLALQVDSGNTIYF
TRBJ1-1	-	TRBV7-3	TRBD1	TGTGCCAGCAGCCCGTACGGACAGGGGTGGACTGAAGCTTTCTTT	CASSPYGQGWTEAFF
TRBJ1-5	-	TRBV7-2	TRBD1	TGTGCCAGCAGCCTTAGGGACAGTAGCAATCAGCCCCAGCATTTT	CASSLRDSSNQPQHF
TRBJ1-2	-	TRBV28	TRBD1	TGTGCCAGCTCCGGGACAGGGGGCGGTGGCTACACCTTC	CASSGTGGGGYTF
TRBJ2-7	-	TRBV7-3	TRBD1	TGTGCCAGCAGCTTGGGGGGACAGGACTACGAGCAGTACTTC	CASSLGGQDYEQYF